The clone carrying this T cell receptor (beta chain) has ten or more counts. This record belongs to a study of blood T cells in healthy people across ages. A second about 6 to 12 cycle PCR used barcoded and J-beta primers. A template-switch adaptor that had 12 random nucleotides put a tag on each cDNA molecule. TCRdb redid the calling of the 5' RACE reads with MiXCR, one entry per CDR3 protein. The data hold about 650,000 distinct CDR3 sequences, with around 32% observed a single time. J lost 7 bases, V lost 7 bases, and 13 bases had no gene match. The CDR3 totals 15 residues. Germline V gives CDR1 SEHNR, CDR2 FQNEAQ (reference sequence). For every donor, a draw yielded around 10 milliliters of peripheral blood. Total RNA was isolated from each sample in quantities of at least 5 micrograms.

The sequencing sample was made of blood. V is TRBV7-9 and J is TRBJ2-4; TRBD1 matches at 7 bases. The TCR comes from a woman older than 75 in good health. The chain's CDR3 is CASTSLRDRVNIQYF. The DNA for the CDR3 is TGTGCCAGCACCTCTCTGAGAGACAGGGTGAACATTCAGTACTTC. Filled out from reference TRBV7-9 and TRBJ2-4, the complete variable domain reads DTGVSQNPRHKITKRGQNVTFRCDPISEHNRLYWYRQTLGQGPEFLTYFQNEAQLEKSRLLSDRFSAERPKGSFSTLEIQRTEQGDSAMYLCASTSLRDRVNIQYFGAGTRLSVL.